Listed below are T cell receptor beta chains from one sample, sequenced in a study of T cells in Graves' hyperthyroidism and ophthalmopathy. In TCRdb, the multiplex PCR reads were re-called with MiXCR into one record per CDR3 protein. The sample lists about 420,000 distinct CDR3 sequences, roughly 13% occurring once. The specimen was blood. The receptors were sampled from a woman under 30 with Graves' hyperthyroidism. Both conserved end residues are part of each CDR3. Each record gives: CDR3 protein, CDR3 DNA, clone size, V gene, D gene, J gene. The D gene is left open where the match is weak. Clone size, where shown, is once, few, many, or a class for clones that have expanded.

CDR3: CASSLIRSGANVLTF
DNA: TGTGCCAGCAGCCTCATCAGGTCTGGGGCCAACGTCCTGACTTTC
size: many
V: TRBV11-2
D: .
J: TRBJ2-6

CDR3: CASSELWIGQPQHF
DNA: TGTGCCAGCAGTGAACTTTGGATCGGCCAGCCCCAGCATTTT
size: many
V: TRBV6-1
D: .
J: TRBJ1-5

CDR3: CASSPNTNSNQPQHF
DNA: TGTGCCAGCTCACCGAACACGAATAGCAATCAGCCCCAGCATTTT
size: many
V: TRBV18
D: .
J: TRBJ1-5

CDR3: CASSFHRGHADTQYF
DNA: TGCGCCAGCAGCTTCCACAGGGGACACGCAGATACGCAGTATTTT
size: few
V: TRBV5-1
D: TRBD1
J: TRBJ2-3

CDR3: CASRVAGVGEQYF
DNA: TGTGCCAGCCGAGTAGCGGGAGTGGGCGAGCAGTACTTC
size: many
V: TRBV3-1
D: TRBD2
J: TRBJ2-7

CDR3: CASSLKTVAEAFF
DNA: TGTGCCAGCAGCCTCAAAACAGTGGCTGAAGCTTTCTTT
size: few
V: TRBV25-1
D: .
J: TRBJ1-1

CDR3: CASSDRRGNTEAFF
DNA: TGTGCCAGCAGCGACCGGCGAGGGAACACTGAGGCTTTCTTT
size: .
V: TRBV5-6
D: .
J: TRBJ1-1

CDR3: CAWRVSGNEQFF
DNA: TGTGCCTGGAGGGTTAGCGGCAATGAGCAGTTCTTC
size: many
V: TRBV30
D: .
J: TRBJ2-1

CDR3: CASSVGTARTYEQYF
DNA: TGTGCCAGCAGCGTAGGTACCGCCCGAACGTACGAGCAGTACTTC
size: .
V: TRBV9
D: .
J: TRBJ2-7

CDR3: CSVGKNTEAFF
DNA: TGCAGCGTCGGGAAAAACACTGAAGCTTTCTTT
size: .
V: TRBV29-1
D: .
J: TRBJ1-1

CDR3: CASSQGVAGSEAFF
DNA: TGTGCCAGCAGCCAAGGGGTCGCGGGGTCCGAAGCTTTCTTT
size: many
V: TRBV3-1
D: .
J: TRBJ1-1

CDR3: CASSLGLAVAKNIQYF
DNA: TGTGCCAGCAGCTTAGGACTAGCGGTAGCCAAAAACATTCAGTACTTC
size: few
V: TRBV7-8
D: TRBD2
J: TRBJ2-4

CDR3: CASSPFNEKLFF
DNA: TGTGCCAGCAGTCCCTTTAATGAAAAACTGTTTTTT
size: few
V: TRBV28
D: .
J: TRBJ1-4

CDR3: CASSSRFKVEQFF
DNA: TGTGCCAGCAGTTCGCGGTTCAAGGTTGAGCAGTTCTTC
size: few
V: TRBV27
D: .
J: TRBJ2-1

CDR3: CASSSSSGRLTEQYF
DNA: TGTGCCAGCAGCTCCTCTAGCGGGAGGTTGACCGAGCAGTACTTC
size: many
V: TRBV28
D: TRBD2
J: TRBJ2-7

CDR3: CASSPDGLAGVEQYF
DNA: TGTGCCAGCAGCCCCGACGGACTAGCGGGAGTCGAGCAGTACTTC
size: .
V: TRBV9
D: TRBD2
J: TRBJ2-7

CDR3: CASRKMDRGINGYTF
DNA: TGTGCCAGCAGAAAGATGGACAGGGGGATCAACGGCTACACCTTC
size: many
V: TRBV27
D: TRBD1
J: TRBJ1-2

CDR3: CASSLTPVGRTYEQYF
DNA: TGTGCCAGCAGTTTAACCCCGGTGGGGCGGACCTACGAGCAGTACTTC
size: many
V: TRBV28
D: .
J: TRBJ2-7

CDR3: CASSSGEGYGYTF
DNA: TGTGCCAGCAGTAGTGGGGAAGGATATGGCTACACCTTC
size: many
V: TRBV12-3/TRBV12-4
D: .
J: TRBJ1-2

CDR3: CASNWARHEQFF
DNA: TGTGCCAGCAATTGGGCGAGGCATGAGCAGTTCTTC
size: many
V: TRBV2
D: .
J: TRBJ2-1

CDR3: CASGTGYNSPLHF
DNA: TGTGCTTCCGGGACGGGATATAATTCACCCCTCCACTTT
size: .
V: TRBV30
D: .
J: TRBJ1-6

CDR3: CASSGLQGASYEQYF
DNA: TGTGCCAGCAGTGGACTACAGGGGGCCTCCTACGAGCAGTACTTC
size: many
V: TRBV6-1
D: TRBD1
J: TRBJ2-7

CDR3: CSAMTGLAGGEQFF
DNA: TGCAGTGCCATGACGGGACTAGCGGGAGGGGAGCAGTTCTTC
size: .
V: TRBV20-1
D: TRBD2
J: TRBJ2-1

CDR3: CASSEGTSGNLNEQFF
DNA: TGTGCCAGCAGTGAGGGGACTAGCGGGAATTTGAATGAGCAGTTCTTC
size: few
V: TRBV6-4
D: TRBD2
J: TRBJ2-1

CDR3: CSARGRRDSYEQYF
DNA: TGCAGTGCTAGAGGGCGCAGGGACTCCTACGAGCAGTACTTC
size: many
V: TRBV20-1
D: .
J: TRBJ2-7

CDR3: CATTGDLSYEQYF
DNA: TGTGCCACAACAGGGGACCTCTCCTACGAGCAGTACTTC
size: many
V: TRBV10-3
D: TRBD1
J: TRBJ2-7

CDR3: CASSYSRSLRLAGELRYEQYF
DNA: TGTGCCAGCAGTTACTCGAGAAGTTTGAGACTAGCGGGGGAATTACGATACGAGCAGTACTTC
size: many
V: TRBV6-2/TRBV6-3
D: TRBD2
J: TRBJ2-7

CDR3: CASRGVNTGELFF
DNA: TGTGCCAGCAGGGGGGTGAACACCGGGGAGCTGTTTTTT
size: few
V: TRBV28
D: .
J: TRBJ2-2

CDR3: CASSSPNIFLVYEQYF
DNA: TGTGCCAGCAGCTCACCTAACATTTTTTTGGTCTACGAGCAGTACTTC
size: many
V: TRBV7-3
D: .
J: TRBJ2-7

CDR3: CASSDVPPSGPTKQYF
DNA: TGTGCCAGCAGTGATGTACCGCCTAGCGGCCCTACGAAGCAGTACTTC
size: many
V: TRBV27
D: TRBD2
J: TRBJ2-7

CDR3: CASSQASLNPNEKLFF
DNA: TGCGCCAGCAGCCAAGCGTCCCTCAACCCCAATGAAAAACTGTTTTTT
size: .
V: TRBV4-1
D: .
J: TRBJ1-4

CDR3: CASSYGAGGSTDTQYF
DNA: TGTGCCAGCAGTTACGGGGCGGGAGGTAGCACAGATACGCAGTATTTT
size: few
V: TRBV6-6
D: TRBD2
J: TRBJ2-3

CDR3: CATSRSPSGSEETQYF
DNA: TGTGCCACCAGCAGGTCGCCTAGCGGGAGTGAAGAGACCCAGTACTTC
size: few
V: TRBV15
D: TRBD2
J: TRBJ2-5

CDR3: CASSQGQGVYNEQFF
DNA: TGTGCCAGCAGCCAGGGACAGGGGGTCTACAATGAGCAGTTCTTC
size: few
V: TRBV7-9
D: TRBD1
J: TRBJ2-1

CDR3: CASSHTTGQGAKPYF
DNA: TGTGCCAGCAGCCATACTACGGGACAGGGGGCTAAACCGTACTTC
size: many
V: TRBV7-9
D: TRBD1
J: TRBJ2-5

CDR3: CASSRGGTHNSPLHF
DNA: TGCGCCAGCAGCCGAGGGGGGACGCACAATTCACCCCTCCACTTT
size: .
V: TRBV4-1
D: .
J: TRBJ1-6

CDR3: CATSETESYEQYF
DNA: TGTGCCACCAGCGAGACAGAATCCTACGAGCAGTACTTC
size: many
V: TRBV15
D: .
J: TRBJ2-7

CDR3: CASSLESNEQFF
DNA: TGTGCCAGCAGTCTCGAGTCGAATGAGCAGTTCTTC
size: many
V: TRBV12-3/TRBV12-4
D: .
J: TRBJ2-1

CDR3: CASASDRLQETQYF
DNA: TGTGCCAGCGCATCGGACAGGCTACAAGAGACCCAGTACTTC
size: many
V: TRBV11-2
D: TRBD1
J: TRBJ2-5

CDR3: CASSFGQRGAKQETQYF
DNA: TGTGCCAGCAGCTTTGGACAGAGAGGGGCCAAGCAAGAGACCCAGTACTTC
size: .
V: TRBV7-6
D: .
J: TRBJ2-5

CDR3: CASRGDRDSPLHF
DNA: TGTGCCAGCAGGGGGGACAGAGATTCACCCCTCCACTTT
size: few
V: TRBV5-6
D: TRBD1
J: TRBJ1-6

CDR3: CATSNTSGRALQAKNIQYF
DNA: TGTGCCACCAGCAACACTAGCGGGAGGGCCCTCCAAGCCAAAAACATTCAGTACTTC
size: .
V: TRBV15
D: TRBD2
J: TRBJ2-4

CDR3: CAIRTAAGNTIYF
DNA: TGTGCCATCAGGACAGCAGCTGGAAACACCATATATTTT
size: many
V: TRBV10-3
D: .
J: TRBJ1-3

CDR3: CASSLEASLVEQYF
DNA: TGTGCCAGCAGCTTAGAGGCCAGTTTGGTCGAGCAGTACTTC
size: many
V: TRBV11-2
D: .
J: TRBJ2-7

CDR3: CASSPPGIVDTQYF
DNA: TGTGCCAGCAGCCCCCCAGGGATCGTAGATACGCAGTATTTT
size: .
V: TRBV3-1
D: .
J: TRBJ2-3

CDR3: CSARGDRGSGNTIYF
DNA: TGCAGTGCTAGAGGAGACAGGGGCTCTGGAAACACCATATATTTT
size: .
V: TRBV20-1
D: TRBD1
J: TRBJ1-3

CDR3: CASSPRIRTDTQYF
DNA: TGTGCCAGCTCACCGAGAATCCGCACAGATACGCAGTATTTT
size: many
V: TRBV18
D: .
J: TRBJ2-3

CDR3: CASRGEADTQYF
DNA: TGTGCCAGCAGGGGGGAAGCAGATACGCAGTATTTT
size: many
V: TRBV7-2
D: .
J: TRBJ2-3

CDR3: CATSREVLGEQYF
DNA: TGTGCCACCAGCAGAGAGGTTTTGGGGGAGCAGTACTTC
size: few
V: TRBV15
D: .
J: TRBJ2-7

CDR3: CASSFFVGVREEKLFF
DNA: TGTGCCAGCAGCTTTTTTGTAGGGGTGAGAGAGGAAAAACTGTTTTTT
size: few
V: TRBV5-6
D: .
J: TRBJ1-4

CDR3: CASSSRSGRGSYEQYF
DNA: TGTGCCAGCAGCTCCCGTAGCGGGAGGGGCTCCTACGAGCAGTACTTC
size: .
V: TRBV7-2
D: TRBD2
J: TRBJ2-7

CDR3: CAWSVVDGNQPQHF
DNA: TGTGCCTGGAGTGTAGTAGACGGCAATCAGCCCCAGCATTTT
size: .
V: TRBV30
D: .
J: TRBJ1-5

CDR3: CASSSRSGKGQIGELFF
DNA: TGTGCCAGCAGTTCCCGTAGCGGGAAAGGCCAGATCGGGGAGCTGTTTTTT
size: .
V: TRBV6-1
D: TRBD2
J: TRBJ2-2

CDR3: CASSPDGYGYTF
DNA: TGTGCCAGCTCACCGGACGGCTATGGCTACACCTTC
size: many
V: TRBV18
D: .
J: TRBJ1-2

CDR3: CSHWREGSDTQYF
DNA: TGCAGCCATTGGCGGGAGGGCTCAGATACGCAGTATTTT
size: .
V: TRBV29-1
D: TRBD2
J: TRBJ2-3

CDR3: CASSPSTSGYTGELFF
DNA: TGTGCCAGCTCACCGTCGACTAGCGGCTACACCGGGGAGCTGTTTTTT
size: .
V: TRBV18
D: TRBD2
J: TRBJ2-2

CDR3: CASRSLGTSGDSTADTQYF
DNA: TGTGCCAGCAGGAGCCTCGGGACTAGCGGAGATAGCACAGCAGATACGCAGTATTTT
size: many
V: TRBV6-1
D: TRBD2
J: TRBJ2-3